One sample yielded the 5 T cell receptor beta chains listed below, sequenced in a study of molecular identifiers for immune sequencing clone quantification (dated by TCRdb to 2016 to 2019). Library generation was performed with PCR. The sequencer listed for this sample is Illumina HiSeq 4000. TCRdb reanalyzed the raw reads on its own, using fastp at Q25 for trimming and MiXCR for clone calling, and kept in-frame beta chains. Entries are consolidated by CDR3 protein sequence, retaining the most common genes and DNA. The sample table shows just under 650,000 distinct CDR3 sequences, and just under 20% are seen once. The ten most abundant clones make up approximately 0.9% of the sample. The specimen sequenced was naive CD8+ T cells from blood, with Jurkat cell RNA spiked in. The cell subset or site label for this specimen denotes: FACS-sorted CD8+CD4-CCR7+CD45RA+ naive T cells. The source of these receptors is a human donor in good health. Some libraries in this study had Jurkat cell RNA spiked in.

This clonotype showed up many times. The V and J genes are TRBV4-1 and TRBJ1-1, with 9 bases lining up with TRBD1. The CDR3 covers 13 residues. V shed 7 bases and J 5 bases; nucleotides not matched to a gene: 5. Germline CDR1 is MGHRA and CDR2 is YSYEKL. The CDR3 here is CASIDRGKTEAFF. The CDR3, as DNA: TGCGCCAGCATTGACAGGGGGAAGACTGAAGCTTTCTTT.

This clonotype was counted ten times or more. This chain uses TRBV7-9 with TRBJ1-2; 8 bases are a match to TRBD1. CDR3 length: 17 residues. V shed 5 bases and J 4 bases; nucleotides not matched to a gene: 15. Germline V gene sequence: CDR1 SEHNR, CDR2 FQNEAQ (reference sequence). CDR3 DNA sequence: TGTGCCAGCAGCATGAGACAGGGGCGTTCCTCTGGCTATGGCTACACCTTC. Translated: CASSMRQGRSSGYGYTF.

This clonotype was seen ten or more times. CDR3 in DNA: TGTGCCAGCAGCCTCGTGACGGGAGGGCAAGACGAGCAGTACTTC. Protein: CASSLVTGGQDEQYF. The J gene is TRBJ2-7, the V gene TRBV28, with 8 positions matching TRBD2. There are 15 residues in the CDR3. CDR1 and CDR2 from the germline V gene are MDHEN and SYDVKM. Germline trimming cut 6 bases from V and 5 bases from J; bases unmatched to any gene: 12.

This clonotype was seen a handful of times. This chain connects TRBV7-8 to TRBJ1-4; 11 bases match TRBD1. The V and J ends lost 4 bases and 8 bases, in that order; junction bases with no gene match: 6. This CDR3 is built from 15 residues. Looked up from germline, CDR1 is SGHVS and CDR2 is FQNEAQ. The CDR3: CASSWGQGDREKLFF. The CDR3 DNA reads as TGTGCCAGCAGCTGGGGACAGGGGGACCGGGAAAAACTGTTTTTT.

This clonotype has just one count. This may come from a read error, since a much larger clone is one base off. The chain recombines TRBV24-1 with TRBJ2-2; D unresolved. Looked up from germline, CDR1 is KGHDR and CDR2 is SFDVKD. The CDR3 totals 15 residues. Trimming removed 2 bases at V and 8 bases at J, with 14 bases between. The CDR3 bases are TGTGCCACCAGTGATTCGCTCAGGAGTGGTGGGGAGCTGTTTTTT. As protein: CATSDSLRSGGELFF.